The TCR beta chain described here comes from a study of blood T cell repertoires in COVID-19. Study in general: Italy, Spain and the United States were the sources of the convalescent and acute COVID-19 samples. PBMCs, B-cell-depleted T cells, or T cells provided the cDNA or gDNA that made up the material.

Produced via immunoSEQ multiplex PCR; TCRdb's table is partial and in-frame only. This table holds around 130,000 clones, 84% found once. The CDR3 loop spans 15 amino acids. Germline V CDR1 and CDR2: MNHEY, SVGAGI. The J segment lost 0 bases and the V segment lost 4 bases, leaving 2 bases of the junction unmatched. This TCR was recovered from a human donor in a cohort sampled during active COVID-19. The material sequenced was peripheral blood. V is TRBV6-5 and J is TRBJ2-1; TRBD1 matches at 8 bases. The CDR3 sequence is CASSLQGGSYNEQFF. The DNA of the CDR3 is TGTGCCAGCAGTTTACAGGGGGGCTCCTACAATGAGCAGTTCTTC.